These T cell receptor beta chains were read from a single sample in a study of blood T cell repertoires in COVID-19. Libraries were prepared by immunoSEQ multiplex PCR; TCRdb keeps only in-frame clonotypes and omits some of them. Of about 380,000 clones listed, about 87% are singletons. Sequenced: PBMCs or T cells enriched from blood (not recorded which). These receptor sequences come from a man aged 30-40 years who had recovered from COVID-19. CDR3s include the opening cysteine and the closing phenylalanine or tryptophan. D genes are given only for firm matches. Size is omitted from some rows. Given values are once, few, many or a class for expanded clones.

16,-,TRBV4-3,TRBD2,TRBJ2-1,TGCGCCAGCAGCCAAGGCCCCGGACTAGATGTAAATGAGCAGTTCTTC,CASSQGPGLDVNEQFF
15,-,TRBV6-5,TRBD1,TRBJ1-5,TGTGCCACCTTCTCGGGACAGGGGTGGAATCAGCCCCAGCATTTT,CATFSGQGWNQPQHF
12,-,TRBV7-9,-,TRBJ1-6,TGTGCCAGCAGCCGCGGTAATTCACCCCTCCACTTT,CASSRGNSPLHF
11,-,TRBV2,TRBD1,TRBJ1-1,TGTGCCAGCAGTGAATCCGGGACAGGGAGATTT,CASSESGTGRF
15,-,TRBV15,-,TRBJ1-5,TGTGCCACCAGCAGAGACCGGGAGGGCAATCAGCCCCAGCATTTT,CATSRDREGNQPQHF
15,-,TRBV11-2,-,TRBJ1-4,TGTGCCAGCAGGGGGTGGCGCAGGGGAAGGGAAAAACTGTTTTTT,CASRGWRRGREKLFF
12,-,TRBV7-2,TRBD2,TRBJ2-7,TGTGCCAGCAAGCGGGAAATTGGCGAGCAGTACTTC,CASKREIGEQYF
15,-,TRBV4-2,-,TRBJ2-3,TGTGCCAGCAGCCAAGGGTCTAGCGGCACAGATACGCAGTATTTT,CASSQGSSGTDTQYF
14,-,TRBV18,-,TRBJ1-2,TGTGCCAGCTCACCAGTTTTCGCTAACTATGGCTACACCTTC,CASSPVFANYGYTF
15,once,TRBV6-5,-,TRBJ2-5,TGTGCCAGCAGGGGCGGGTGGACAGAAATAGAGACCCAGTACTTC,CASRGGWTEIETQYF
12,-,TRBV10-3,TRBD1,TRBJ1-1,TGTGCCATCTTGGCAGGGGGGACTGAAGCTTTCTTT,CAILAGGTEAFF
15,-,TRBV4-1,-,TRBJ2-5,TGCGCCAGCAGCCAAGCGGCCAGGAACGCGGAGACCCAGTACTTC,CASSQAARNAETQYF
14,-,TRBV6-5,-,TRBJ1-1,TGTGCCAGCAAACGGGAGGCTGGGATGACTGAAGCTTTCTTT,CASKREAGMTEAFF
12,-,TRBV10-3,-,TRBJ2-7,TGTGCCACCGGAGGGGCGCCAGACGAGCAGTACTTC,CATGGAPDEQYF
14,-,TRBV5-6,TRBD1,TRBJ2-1,TGTGCCAGCAGCCGGGACAGCCACTACAATGAGCAGTTCTTC,CASSRDSHYNEQFF
18,-,TRBV4-1,-,TRBJ2-6,TGCGCCAGCAGCCAAGAATGGGGACTTAGCTCTGGGGCCAACGTCCTGACTTTC,CASSQEWGLSSGANVLTF